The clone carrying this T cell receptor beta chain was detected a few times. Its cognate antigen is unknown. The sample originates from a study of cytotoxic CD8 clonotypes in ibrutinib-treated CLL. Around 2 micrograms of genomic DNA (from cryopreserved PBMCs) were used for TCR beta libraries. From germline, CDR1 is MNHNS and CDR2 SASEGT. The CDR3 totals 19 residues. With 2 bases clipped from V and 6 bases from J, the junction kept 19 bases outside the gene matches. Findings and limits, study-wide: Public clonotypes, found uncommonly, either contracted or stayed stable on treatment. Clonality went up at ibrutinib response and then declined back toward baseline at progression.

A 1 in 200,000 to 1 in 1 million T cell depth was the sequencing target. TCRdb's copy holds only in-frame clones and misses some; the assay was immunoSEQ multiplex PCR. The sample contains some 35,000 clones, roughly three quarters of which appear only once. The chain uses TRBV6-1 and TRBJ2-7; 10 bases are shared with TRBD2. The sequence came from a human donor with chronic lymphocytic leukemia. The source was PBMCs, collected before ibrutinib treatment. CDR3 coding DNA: TGTGCCAGCAGTGAATGGGTTGTGGGGAGCGGGAGGGCCTTCTCCGAGCAGTACTTC. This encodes CASSEWVVGSGRAFSEQYF.